The clone carrying this T cell receptor beta chain was detected a few times. The antigen remains unidentified. These data come from a study of blood T cells in healthy people across ages. Study results and caveats: There was no known CMV status for donors, so expanded clonotype changes were possibly confounded.

A second PCR of roughly 7 to 11 cycles used a sample-barcoded 5' primer and a J-beta primer mix. TCRdb ran MiXCR on the 5' RACE reads and lists one entry per CDR3 protein. Among about 800,000 distinct CDR3 sequences, just under 25% were seen once, and the ten largest hold approximately 4%. Germline CDR1 MNHEY, CDR2 SVGAGI. The CDR3 has 13 residues. Between the trimmed V and J ends, which lost 0 bases and 6 bases, there was a span of 8 bases. These same data were also listed under a study on T cells of mothers and their children.

This clonotype originated in a boy aged 5-17 years in good health. The chain employs TRBV6-5 and TRBJ1-1, with unresolved D. The material sequenced was blood. CDR3 in amino acids: CASSYSGWAEAFF. The CDR3 nucleotides read TGTGCCAGCAGTTACTCAGGGTGGGCTGAAGCTTTCTTT.